These 31 T cell receptor beta chains came from one sample sequenced in a study of T cells expressing NK-cell markers. From its re-call of the 5' RACE reads, TCRdb lists each CDR3 protein once, without DNA. The listing contains roughly 350,000 distinct CDR3 sequences. The sequencing sample was made of blood T cells: a sorted CD56 or NKG2C T cell subset, CD4+ or CD8+ T cells, or bulk PBMC T cells (not recorded which). The receptors originated from a man aged 18-75 years in good health.

The chain is built from TRBV28 and TRBJ2-2. This CDR3 has 15 amino acids. Germline loops: CDR1 MDHEN, CDR2 SYDVKM. The CDR3 loop is CASYPNSFYFGELFF.

V and J are TRBV20-1 and TRBJ1-5; TCRdb selects TRBD1, and the lack of DNA leaves this call unchecked. The CDR3 is 13 amino acids. Germline assignment: CDR1 DFQATT and CDR2 SNEGSKA (reference sequence). The CDR3 reads CSTGVTSLQPQHF.

The chain is built from TRBV25-1 and TRBJ1-1; TCRdb returns TRBD1, unconfirmable since there is no DNA. Germline values: CDR1 MGHDK, CDR2 SYGVNS. The CDR3 loop spans 13 amino acids. The CDR3 sequence: CASAVGGNTEAFF.

The chain joins TRBV5-6 to TRBJ2-3. Germline V gene lookup returns CDR1 SGHDT and CDR2 YYEEEE. The CDR3 is 15 residues long. CDR3 protein: CASSPPRRGTDTQYF.

The genes are TRBV7-9 and TRBJ2-1; without DNA, the TCRdb call of TRBD1 cannot be checked. The length of the CDR3 is 14 residues. Germline V gene data show CDR1 as SEHNR and CDR2 as FQNEAQ (reference sequence). The CDR3 sequence: CASSLVEGLNEQFF.

This rearrangement joins TRBV6-5 to TRBJ1-1. The CDR3 has 16 residues. Germline CDR1 and CDR2: MNHEY and SVGAGI. CDR3 sequence: CASSYSILGYNTEAFF.

CDR3: CASSLIRGQGYTF. The chain uses TRBV28 and TRBJ1-2; with no DNA, the TCRdb D assignment of TRBD1 cannot be verified. The CDR3 contains 13 residues. Germline V gene lookup returns CDR1 MDHEN and CDR2 SYDVKM.

The chain joins TRBV5-1 to TRBJ2-5. The CDR3 has 14 amino acids. Looked up from germline, CDR1 is SGHRS and CDR2 is YFSETQ. Here the CDR3 reads CASSRSNPVETQYF.

The chain joins TRBV5-1 to TRBJ2-7; there is no DNA to check the TCRdb D call of TRBD1. CDR1 SGHRS and CDR2 YFSETQ come from the germline V gene. The CDR3 contains 15 residues. This chain's CDR3 is CASSLYPNDRHEQYF.

The chain links TRBV20-1 to TRBJ1-2; the TRBD1 assignment by TCRdb is unverifiable without DNA. The germline gives CDR1 DFQATT, CDR2 SNEGSKA (reference sequence). The CDR3 is 12 amino acids. CDR3 in amino acids: CSADRQGMGYTF.

This chain connects TRBV6-5 to TRBJ1-5. Per the germline V gene, CDR1 is MNHEY and CDR2 is SVGAGI. The CDR3 sequence is 16 residues long. The CDR3 loop reads CASSYPFRDSNQPQHF.

This chain links TRBV12-3 or TRBV12-4 with TRBJ2-3; TCRdb selects TRBD1, and the lack of DNA leaves this call unchecked. The CDR3 covers 15 residues. The CDR3: CASSLRGSTSDTQYF.

The chain employs TRBV12-5 and TRBJ2-1; absent DNA, TCRdb's TRBD1 call cannot be checked. The CDR3 sequence is 18 residues long. CDR1 is LGHNT and CDR2 is FRNRAP in the germline V gene. The CDR3 here is CASGSATPGQGTYNEQFF.

This chain links TRBV7-2 with TRBJ2-5; the D call from TCRdb, TRBD2, cannot be confirmed without DNA. CDR1 and CDR2 from the germline V gene are SGHTA and FQGNSA. The CDR3 length is 17 residues. CDR3 residues: CASSLAAGGHYTETQYF. Full variable domain (missing parts from reference TRBV7-2 and TRBJ2-5): GAGVSQSPSNKVTEKGKDVELRCDPISGHTALYWYRQSLGQGLEFLIYFQGNSAPDKSGLPSDRFSAERTGGSVSTLTIQRTQQEDSAVYLCASSLAAGGHYTETQYFGPGTRLLVL.

The chain carries TRBV7-9 and TRBJ2-1; the D call of TRBD1 rests on TCRdb alone, since no DNA is present to check it. CDR3 length: 15 amino acids. CDR1 and CDR2 (germline): SEHNR, FQNEAQ (reference sequence). The CDR3 here is CASSLMTAIQNEQFF. The full variable domain, in which reference TRBV7-9 and TRBJ2-1 provide the parts outside the CDR3, is DTGVSQNPRHKITKRGQNVTFRCDPISEHNRLYWYRQTLGQGPEFLTYFQNEAQLEKSRLLSDRFSAERPKGSFSTLEIQRTEQGDSAMYLCASSLMTAIQNEQFFGPGTRLTVL.

This chain uses TRBV7-9 with TRBJ2-5. Germline V gene lookup returns CDR1 SEHNR and CDR2 FQNEAQ (reference sequence). This CDR3 has 12 residues. CDR3 amino acids: CASSPNLRAQYF.

This chain uses TRBV28 with TRBJ2-1; the TCRdb call, TRBD2, lacks DNA for checking. Germline values: CDR1 MDHEN, CDR2 SYDVKM. CDR3 length: 18 amino acids. The CDR3 spells CASSPLGGGPTMMGEQFF.

This chain connects TRBV6-5 to TRBJ2-7; there is no DNA to check the TCRdb D call of TRBD1. Germline lookup yields CDR1 MNHEY and CDR2 SVGAGI. CDR3 length: 15 residues. CDR3 protein: CASRSGGAGVYEQYF.

This chain links TRBV6-5 with TRBJ1-5; TCRdb gives TRBD1 as the D gene, but with no DNA this cannot be confirmed. The germline V gene has CDR1 MNHEY and CDR2 SVGAGI. CDR3 size: 15 residues. This CDR3 reads CASSYEGGGYQPQHF.

V is TRBV5-6 and J is TRBJ2-7. Germline CDR1 SGHDT, CDR2 YYEEEE. The length of the CDR3 is 15 residues. CDR3 in amino acids: CASSLGLEPTYEQYF.

This chain connects TRBV6-1 to TRBJ1-4. The V gene's germline CDR1 is MNHNS and CDR2 SASEGT. This CDR3 region has 14 residues. CDR3 protein: CASKSRDLNEKLFF.

CDR3 in amino acids: CASSFLAGGPYEQFF. V is TRBV5-1 and J is TRBJ2-1; TCRdb proposes TRBD2, but this gene call is untestable without DNA. The CDR3 is 15 amino acids. CDR1 is SGHRS, CDR2 YFSETQ, per germline.

V is TRBV3-1 and J is TRBJ2-1; TCRdb designates TRBD1, a call that cannot be tested without DNA. Germline loops: CDR1 LGHDT, CDR2 YNNKEL (reference sequence). The CDR3 runs 15 residues. CDR3 region: CASSLHLLGGNEQFF.

This chain links TRBV18 with TRBJ2-7; the TRBD1 assignment by TCRdb is unverifiable without DNA. Germline values: CDR1 KGHSH, CDR2 LQKENI. The CDR3 is 15 amino acids. CDR3 in amino acids: CASSQGQGGTYEQYF. Variable domain in full (rest from reference TRBV18 and TRBJ2-7): NAGVMQNPRHLVRRRGQEARLRCSPMKGHSHVYWYRQLPEEGLKFMVYLQKENIIDESGMPKERFSAEFPKEGPSILRIQQVVRGDSAAYFCASSQGQGGTYEQYFGPGTRLTVT.

The genes are TRBV18 and TRBJ2-2; the TCRdb call, TRBD2, lacks DNA for checking. The CDR3 is 16 amino acids. The germline gives CDR1 KGHSH, CDR2 LQKENI. This chain's CDR3 is CASSPGLAAFAGELFF. The full variable domain, with the rest looked up from reference TRBV18 and TRBJ2-2, is NAGVMQNPRHLVRRRGQEARLRCSPMKGHSHVYWYRQLPEEGLKFMVYLQKENIIDESGMPKERFSAEFPKEGPSILRIQQVVRGDSAAYFCASSPGLAAFAGELFFGEGSRLTVL.

The chain links TRBV7-8 to TRBJ2-5; TCRdb lists TRBD1, though no DNA is available to test this call. The CDR3 totals 17 residues. Germline lookup yields CDR1 SGHVS and CDR2 FQNEAQ. This CDR3 reads CASSFGLAGVKKETQYF.

V usage is TRBV5-1 and J usage is TRBJ2-5. The CDR3 sequence is 12 residues long. Germline V gene lookup returns CDR1 SGHRS and CDR2 YFSETQ. This CDR3 is CASSFSGETQYF.

V usage is TRBV18 and J usage is TRBJ2-1. Germline V gives CDR1 KGHSH, CDR2 LQKENI. The CDR3 has 13 amino acids. The chain's CDR3 is CASSQVWDNEQFF.

V usage is TRBV5-6 and J usage is TRBJ2-7; there is no DNA to check the TCRdb D call of TRBD2. The CDR3 runs to 13 residues. Germline loops: CDR1 SGHDT, CDR2 YYEEEE. The CDR3 sequence: CASSCGRWDEQYF. The variable domain in full, with the rest retrieved from reference TRBV5-6 and TRBJ2-7, is DAGVTQSPTHLIKTRGQQVTLRCSPKSGHDTVSWYQQALGQGPQFIFQYYEEEERQRGNFPDRFSGHQFPNYSSELNVNALLLGDSALYLCASSCGRWDEQYFGPGTRLTVT.

J is TRBJ2-7 and V is TRBV19; the TCRdb call, TRBD1, lacks DNA for checking. This CDR3 comprises 14 residues. The germline CDR1 and CDR2 sequences are LNHDA and SQIVND (reference sequence). The CDR3 loop is CATQHTGASYEQYF.

The chain joins TRBV5-1 to TRBJ2-5; the TRBD2 assignment by TCRdb is unverifiable without DNA. Germline V lookup: CDR1 SGHRS, CDR2 YFSETQ. The CDR3 is 15 residues long. The CDR3: CASSSDGRGSETQYF.